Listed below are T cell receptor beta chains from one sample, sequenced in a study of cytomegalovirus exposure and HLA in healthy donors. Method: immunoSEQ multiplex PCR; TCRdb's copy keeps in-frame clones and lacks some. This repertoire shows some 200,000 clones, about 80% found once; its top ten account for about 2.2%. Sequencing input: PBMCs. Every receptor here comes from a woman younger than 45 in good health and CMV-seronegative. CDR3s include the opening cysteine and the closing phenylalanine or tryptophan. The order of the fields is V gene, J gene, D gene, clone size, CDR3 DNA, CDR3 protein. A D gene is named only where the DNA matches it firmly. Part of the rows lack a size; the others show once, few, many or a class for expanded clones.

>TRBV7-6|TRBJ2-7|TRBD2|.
TGTGCCAGCAGCTTAAGGGCTAGCGGAGATTCCTACGAGCAGTACTTC
CASSLRASGDSYEQYF
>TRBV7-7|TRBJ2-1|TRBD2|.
TGTGCCAGCAGCACTAGCGGGGGGGGTAACAATGAGCAGTTCTTC
CASSTSGGGNNEQFF
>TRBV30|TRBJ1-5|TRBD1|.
TGTGCCTGGAGCGGAGGGACAGGGGGCGGTCAGCCCCAGCATTTT
CAWSGGTGGGQPQHF
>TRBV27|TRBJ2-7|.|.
TGTGCCAGCAGTTTATACCCCCCCACAGGGGGGGGCTCCTACGAGCAGTACTTC
CASSLYPPTGGGSYEQYF
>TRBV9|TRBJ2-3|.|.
TGTGCCAGCAGCGTAGGTACCCTTGGAGTCGTTCCGCAGTATTTT
CASSVGTLGVVPQYF
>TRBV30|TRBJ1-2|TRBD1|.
TGTGCCTGGAGTGAAGGGACAGGCAATAACTATGGCTACACCTTC
CAWSEGTGNNYGYTF
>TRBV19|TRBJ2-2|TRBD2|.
TGTGCCAGTAGTATGGGACAGGTACTAGCGGGAGGCACCGGGGAGCTGTTTTTT
CASSMGQVLAGGTGELFF
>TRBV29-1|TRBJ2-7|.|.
TGCAGCGTTGAACTCCTGGGGAGTGGGCAGTACTTC
CSVELLGSGQYF
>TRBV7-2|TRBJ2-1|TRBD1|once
TGTGCCAGCAGCCGGGGACAGGGCGACTACAATGAGCAGTTCTTC
CASSRGQGDYNEQFF
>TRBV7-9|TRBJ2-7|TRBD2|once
TGTGCCAGCAGCTTAGTTGGTAGCGGGAGATCGGGGCAGTACTTC
CASSLVGSGRSGQYF
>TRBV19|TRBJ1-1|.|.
TGTGCCAGTAGTATTGGGCGTTTCGAAGCTTTCTTT
CASSIGRFEAFF
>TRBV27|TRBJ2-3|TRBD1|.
TGTGCCAGCAGTCCGACAGGGGGGACGGGGGATACGCAGTATTTT
CASSPTGGTGDTQYF
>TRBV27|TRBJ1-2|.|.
TGTGCCAGCAGTAGACGGGGGGGGTACCATGGCTACACCTTC
CASSRRGGYHGYTF
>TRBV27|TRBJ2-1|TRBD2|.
TGTGCCAGCAGTGCCGCCAGCGGGAGGAAGGATGAGCAGTTCTTC
CASSAASGRKDEQFF
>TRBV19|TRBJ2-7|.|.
TGTGCCAGTAGTGCGCCGAACTACGAGCAGTACTTC
CASSAPNYEQYF
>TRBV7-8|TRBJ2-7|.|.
TGTGCCAGCAGCCAAGTCTCAGGGGGGAAGCCTTTCGAGCAGTACTTC
CASSQVSGGKPFEQYF
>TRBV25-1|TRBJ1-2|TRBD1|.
TGTGCCAGCCGCGGACAGGCTAAGAATGGCTACACCTTC
CASRGQAKNGYTF
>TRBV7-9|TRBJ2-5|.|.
TGTGCCAGCAGCTTAATGGCAAGCCAAGAGACCCAGTACTTC
CASSLMASQETQYF
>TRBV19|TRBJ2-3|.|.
TGTGCCAGTAGTTCCCCCGGGGGCACAGATACGCAGTATTTT
CASSSPGGTDTQYF
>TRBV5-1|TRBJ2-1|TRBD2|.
TGCGCCAGCAGATCGGGACTAGCGGGGGGCCTAAATGAGCAGTTCTTC
CASRSGLAGGLNEQFF
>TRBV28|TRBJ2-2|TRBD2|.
TGTGCCAGCAGTTTAGTAACTAGCGGGAGGGCAACCGGGGAGCTGTTTTTT
CASSLVTSGRATGELFF
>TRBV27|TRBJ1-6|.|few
TGTGCCAGCATGGTCGTTTGGACACCCAATAATTCACCCCTCCACTTT
CASMVVWTPNNSPLHF
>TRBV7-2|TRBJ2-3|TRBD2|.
TGTGCCAGCAGCTTTTCCAGCGGGGGGGGCACAGATACGCAGTATTTT
CASSFSSGGGTDTQYF
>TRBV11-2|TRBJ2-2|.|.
TGTGCCAGCAGCTTAGGGCACAGGACCGGCGGGGAGCTGTTTTTT
CASSLGHRTGGELFF
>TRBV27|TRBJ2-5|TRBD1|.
TGTGCCAGCAGTTTATCTCCCGAGACAGGGGATGTCGAAGAGACCCAGTACTTC
CASSLSPETGDVEETQYF
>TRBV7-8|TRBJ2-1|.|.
TGTGCCAGCAGCTTAGGGAAGGACTCTGGCCAAGGAGTATACAATGAGCAGTTCTTC
CASSLGKDSGQGVYNEQFF
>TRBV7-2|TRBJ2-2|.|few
TGTGCCAGCAGCTCCGGCGGGGTGACCGGGGAGCTGTTTTTT
CASSSGGVTGELFF
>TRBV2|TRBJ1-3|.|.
TGTGCCAGCAGGCGGACAGTCTCCTCTGGAAACACCATATATTTT
CASRRTVSSGNTIYF
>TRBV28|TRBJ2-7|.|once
TGTGCCAGCAGTTTTTTAGGGGCCGCCCCCTCCTACGAGCAGTACTTC
CASSFLGAAPSYEQYF
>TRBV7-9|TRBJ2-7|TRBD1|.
TGTGCCAGCAGCTGGTACGGGACAGTCGAGCAGTACTTC
CASSWYGTVEQYF
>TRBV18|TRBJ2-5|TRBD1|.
TGTGCCAGCTCAGTCAGGGACAGCTTCTACCAAGAGACCCAGTACTTC
CASSVRDSFYQETQYF
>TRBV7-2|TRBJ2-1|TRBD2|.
TGTGCCAGCAGCTTGGGGGGGTCGGTGGCCTACACTGAGCAGTTCTTC
CASSLGGSVAYTEQFF
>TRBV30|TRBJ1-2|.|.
TGTGCCTGGAGTGTGACTTCTCATGGCTACACCTTC
CAWSVTSHGYTF
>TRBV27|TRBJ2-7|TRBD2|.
TGTGCCAGCAGCCAACTAGCGGGGGGGCTATACGAGCAGTACTTC
CASSQLAGGLYEQYF
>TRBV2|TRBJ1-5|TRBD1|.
TGTGCCAGCAGTCCGGGACAGGGGACTCAGCCCCAGCATTTT
CASSPGQGTQPQHF
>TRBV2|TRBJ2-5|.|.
TGTGCCAGCAGCCGGGACTGGGGACAAGAGACCCAGTACTTC
CASSRDWGQETQYF
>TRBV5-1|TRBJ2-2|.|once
TGCGCCAGCAGCTTAGAGGGACTTGTGAACACCGGGGAGCTGTTTTTT
CASSLEGLVNTGELFF
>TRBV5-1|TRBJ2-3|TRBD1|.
TGCGCCAGCAGTGGGACAGGGAGCACAGATACGCAGTATTTT
CASSGTGSTDTQYF
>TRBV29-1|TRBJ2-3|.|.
TGCAGCGCAGGCAGGGGTCGCACAGATACGCAGTATTTT
CSAGRGRTDTQYF
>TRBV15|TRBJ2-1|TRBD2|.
TGTGCCACCAGCAGGCGAGCGGGAGTTGGCTACAATGAGCAGTTCTTC
CATSRRAGVGYNEQFF
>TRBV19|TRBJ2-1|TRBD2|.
TGTGCCAGTAGTATAGGGACTAGCGGGGGCTATGAGCAGTTCTTC
CASSIGTSGGYEQFF
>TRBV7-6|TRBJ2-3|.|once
TGTGCCAGCAGCTTGCAACCTACTACGCAGTATTTT
CASSLQPTTQYF
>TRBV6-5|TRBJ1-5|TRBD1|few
TGTGCCAGCAGGGGGACAGGGAATCAGCCCCAGCATTTT
CASRGTGNQPQHF
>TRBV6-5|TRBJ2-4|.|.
TGTGCCAGCAGTGCGAGGGTAGAACCCAAAAACATTCAGTACTTC
CASSARVEPKNIQYF
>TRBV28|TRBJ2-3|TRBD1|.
TGTGCCAGCAGTTTTTCGACAGGGACAGATACGCAGTATTTT
CASSFSTGTDTQYF
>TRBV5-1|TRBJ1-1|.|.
TGCGCCAGCAGCTTGGGGGTTCTGGGCCGTGAAGGGAACACTGAAGCTTTCTTT
CASSLGVLGREGNTEAFF
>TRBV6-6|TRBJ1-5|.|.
TGTGCCAGCAGTTACTCGTTCCTACAGGGTCCCCAGCATTTT
CASSYSFLQGPQHF
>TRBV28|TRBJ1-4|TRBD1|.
TGTGCCAGCAGTTGGGGACAGGGTAACGAAAAACTGTTTTTT
CASSWGQGNEKLFF
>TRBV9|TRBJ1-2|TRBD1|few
TGTGCCAGCAGCGGACCGGGACAGTTTAAGTACTACACCTTC
CASSGPGQFKYYTF
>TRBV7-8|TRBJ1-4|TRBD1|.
TGTGCCAGCAAGACAGGGCGGGCGACTAATGAAAAACTGTTTTTT
CASKTGRATNEKLFF
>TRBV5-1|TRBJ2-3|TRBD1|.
TGCGCCAGCAGTTCCACAGGGGGGAGCACAGATACGCAGTATTTT
CASSSTGGSTDTQYF
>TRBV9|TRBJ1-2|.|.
TGTGCCAGTTTCGGGGGGGGCGAAGGCAATAACTATGGCTACACCTTC
CASFGGGEGNNYGYTF
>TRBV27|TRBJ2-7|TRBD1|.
TGTGCCAGCAGCCCCGGGACAGGGGGCTCCGGAAAATACGAGCAGTACTTC
CASSPGTGGSGKYEQYF
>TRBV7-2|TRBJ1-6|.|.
TGTGCCAGCAGCCCACAGGTGGTTGATAATTCACCCCTCCACTTT
CASSPQVVDNSPLHF
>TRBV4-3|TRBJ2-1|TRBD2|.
TGCGCCAGCAGCCGCGATATAGCGGGAGGGCCCTACAATGAGCAGTTCTTC
CASSRDIAGGPYNEQFF